Detailed here is one TCR beta chain. Its antigen remains undetermined. No base quality information exists; no much larger clone differs at one position. The data stem from a study of technical replicates of blood from a handful of donors (dated by TCRdb to 2015 to 2018). Receptor amplification or capture employed the immunoSEQ multiplex PCR assay. TCRdb's version of the immuneACCESS table is confined to in-frame rearrangements and falls short of the full clone set. An unresolved V gene accounts for under half of the shortfall where checked; the remainder is of unknown origin. This sample holds tens of thousands of clones; more than 70% were observed only once. The ten largest clonotypes hold 5.6% of the sample. Taken from cysteine to phenylalanine, the CDR3 has 17 residues. This entry keeps only the CDR3 DNA: 51 bases, framed from base 1. The germline V gene (reference sequence) provides CDR1 SGHNT and CDR2 YYREEE. V lost 2 bases and J lost 8 bases, and the count of bases not matched to a germline gene is 15.

The sequenced material came from PBMCs. This receptor was identified in a human donor in good health. Some clones in this sample may be carry-over from other donors' samples. Here the chain combines TRBV5-4 and TRBJ2-1; 8 central bases correspond to TRBD2. The DNA reads as follows: TGTGCCAGCAGCTTCTATCCCGTAGGGACTAGAAGTGATGAGCAGTTCTTC. Its product reads: CASSFYPVGTRSDEQFF.